This TCR beta chain was sequenced during a study of memory CD4+ T cells and cytomegalovirus serostatus. Study context: Of the healthy Belgian adults, 9 or 10 were CMV seropositive and 24 seronegative.

Notes on the study in general: Median bootstrapped AUC for CMV status was approximately 0.94 originally, just under 0.93 US-trained.

Method: immunoSEQ multiplex PCR; TCRdb's copy keeps in-frame clones and lacks some. The sample shows roughly 50,000 clones, approximately 79% of them seen only once. Germline V gene data show CDR1 as MNHEY and CDR2 as SVGAGI. The V end lost 2 bases, the J end lost 1 base, and 5 bases lay between the germline ends. The CDR3 sequence is 13 residues long. Regarding this clone: Its antigen is still unknown. Different DNA sequences within this sample yield the same CDR3.

Single viable CD3+CD4+CD8-CD45RO+ cells were sorted as the memory CD4+ T cells. After thawing, CD4+ T cells were positively selected. The specimen was memory CD4+ T cells from blood. The receptor was derived from an adult in good health and CMV-seronegative. V and J are TRBV6-5 and TRBJ1-1; the D gene is possibly TRBD1 (5 bases). CDR3 nucleotide sequence: TGTGCCAGCAGTTACGGACAGAACACTGAAGCTTTCTTT. Translated, it gives CASSYGQNTEAFF.